This paragraph covers one T cell receptor beta chain sequence. The entry originates in a study of cytomegalovirus exposure and HLA in healthy donors. Produced via immunoSEQ multiplex PCR; TCRdb's table is partial and in-frame only. In the table there are some 250,000 clones, around 89% of which are singletons. From germline, CDR1 is MGHDK and CDR2 SYGVNS. The CDR3 runs to 15 residues. V lost 1 base to trimming and J lost 7 bases, with 13 bases between them. This receptor was obtained from a woman aged 18-35 years in good health and CMV-seronegative. V usage is TRBV25-1 and J usage is TRBJ1-4; D ambiguous. Sequencing was done on a sample of PBMCs. The CDR3 reads CASSEFHPRSEKLFF. The DNA for the CDR3 is TGTGCCAGCAGTGAATTTCACCCTCGGTCTGAAAAACTGTTTTTT.